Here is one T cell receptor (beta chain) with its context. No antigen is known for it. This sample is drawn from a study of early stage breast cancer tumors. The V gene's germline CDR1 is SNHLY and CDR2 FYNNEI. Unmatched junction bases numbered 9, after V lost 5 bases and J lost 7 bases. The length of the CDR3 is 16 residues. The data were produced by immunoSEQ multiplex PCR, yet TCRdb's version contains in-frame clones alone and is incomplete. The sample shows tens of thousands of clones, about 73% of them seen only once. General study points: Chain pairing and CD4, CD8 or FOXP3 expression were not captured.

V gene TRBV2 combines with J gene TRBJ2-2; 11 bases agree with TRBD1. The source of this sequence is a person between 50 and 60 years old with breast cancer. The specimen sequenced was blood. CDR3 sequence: CASSHGQGASGGELFF. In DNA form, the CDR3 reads TGTGCCAGCAGTCACGGACAGGGGGCTAGTGGCGGGGAGCTGTTTTTT.